This TCR beta chain was identified in a study of breast tumors, draining lymph nodes, adjacent tissues. Broader study findings: Tumor T cell lymph node origin was a supported hypothesis, not proven. Tumor repertoires ranked between lymph nodes and nontumor tissue in diversity, with V and J gene preferences.

As concerns this clonotype: The antigen remains unidentified.

TCRdb recomputed calls from the multiplex PCR reads with MiXCR, one row per CDR3 protein. The sample consists of about 53,000 distinct CDR3 sequences, roughly 40% of them appearing once. Trimming cost V 3 bases and J 1 base, with 25 bases left between them. The CDR3 extends over 19 amino acids. Germline V gene lookup returns CDR1 DFQATT and CDR2 SNEGSKA (reference sequence). The TCR was taken from a female donor with breast cancer. Some clones in this sample may be carry-over from other donors' samples. Sequencing was performed on breast tumor tissue. The gene calls are TRBV20-1 and TRBJ1-5, with D possibly being TRBD1 (6 bases). This CDR3 is CSASRPSGTGLGSNQPQHF. DNA of the CDR3: TGCAGTGCTAGCAGGCCTAGCGGCACAGGGCTTGGGAGCAATCAGCCCCAGCATTTT.